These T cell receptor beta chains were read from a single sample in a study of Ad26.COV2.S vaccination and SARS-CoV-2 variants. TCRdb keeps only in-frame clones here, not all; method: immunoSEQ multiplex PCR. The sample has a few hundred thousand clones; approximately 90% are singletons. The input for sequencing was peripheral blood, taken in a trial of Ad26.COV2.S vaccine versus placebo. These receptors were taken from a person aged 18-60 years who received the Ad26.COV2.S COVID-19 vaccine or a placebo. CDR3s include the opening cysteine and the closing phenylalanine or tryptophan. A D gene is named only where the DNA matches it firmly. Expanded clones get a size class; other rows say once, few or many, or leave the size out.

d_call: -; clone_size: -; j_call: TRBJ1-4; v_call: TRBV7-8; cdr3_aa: CASSLARVSKKEKLFF; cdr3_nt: TGTGCCAGCAGCTTAGCGAGGGTTTCCAAAAAAGAGAAACTGTTTTTT
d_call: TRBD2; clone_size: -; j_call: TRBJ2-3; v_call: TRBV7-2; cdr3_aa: CASSRTSGLDTQYF; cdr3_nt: TGTGCCAGCAGCCGGACTAGCGGGTTGGATACGCAGTATTTT
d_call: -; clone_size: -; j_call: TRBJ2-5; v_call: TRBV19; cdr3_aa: CASRNRVRETQYF; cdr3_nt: TGTGCCAGTAGAAACAGGGTTCGAGAGACCCAGTACTTC
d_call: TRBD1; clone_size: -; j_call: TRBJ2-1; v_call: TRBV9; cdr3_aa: CASSARGQTYNEQFF; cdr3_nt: TGTGCCAGCAGCGCCCGGGGACAGACATACAATGAGCAGTTCTTC
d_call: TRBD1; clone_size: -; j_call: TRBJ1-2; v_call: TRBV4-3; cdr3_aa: CASSPIEGQLNYGYTF; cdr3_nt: TGCGCCAGCAGCCCGATAGAGGGACAGCTAAACTATGGCTACACCTTC
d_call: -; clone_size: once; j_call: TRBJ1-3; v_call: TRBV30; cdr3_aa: CAWTTGRSGNTIYF; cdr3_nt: TGTGCCTGGACAACAGGGCGCTCTGGAAACACCATATATTTT
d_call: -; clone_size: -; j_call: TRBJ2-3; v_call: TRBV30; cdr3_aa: CAWSGIGENTDTQYF; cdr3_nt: TGTGCCTGGAGTGGAATCGGGGAGAACACAGATACGCAGTATTTT
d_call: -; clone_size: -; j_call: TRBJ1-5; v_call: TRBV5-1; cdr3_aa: CASSPGTKNQPQHF; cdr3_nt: TGCGCCAGCAGCCCCGGGACAAAGAATCAGCCCCAGCATTTT
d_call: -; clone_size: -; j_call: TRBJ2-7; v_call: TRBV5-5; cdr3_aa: CASSLGRATYEQYF; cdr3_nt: TGTGCCAGCAGCTTAGGACGGGCAACCTACGAGCAGTACTTC
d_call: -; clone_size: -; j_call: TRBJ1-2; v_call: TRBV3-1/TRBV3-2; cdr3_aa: CASSRDKGWWDYGYTF; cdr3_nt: TGTGCCAGCAGCCGGGACAAAGGGTGGTGGGACTATGGCTACACCTTC
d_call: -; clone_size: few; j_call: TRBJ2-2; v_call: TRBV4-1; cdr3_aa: CASSQNRVTGELFF; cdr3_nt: TGCGCCAGCAGCCAGAACAGGGTAACCGGGGAGCTGTTTTTT
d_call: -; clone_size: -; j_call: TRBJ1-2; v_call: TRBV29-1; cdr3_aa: CSVIRLDRDGYTF; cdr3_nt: TGCAGCGTCATCAGACTGGACAGAGATGGCTACACCTTC
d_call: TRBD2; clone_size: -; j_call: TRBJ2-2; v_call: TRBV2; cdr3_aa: CASQKGGRAPTGELFF; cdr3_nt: TGTGCCAGCCAGAAGGGCGGGAGGGCCCCCACCGGGGAGCTGTTTTTT
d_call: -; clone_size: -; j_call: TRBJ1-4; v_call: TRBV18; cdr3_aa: CASSSRGANEKLFF; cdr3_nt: TGTGCCAGCTCATCAAGGGGAGCTAATGAAAAACTGTTTTTT
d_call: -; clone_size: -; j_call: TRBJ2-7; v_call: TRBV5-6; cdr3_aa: CASSLGRGEQYF; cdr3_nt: TGTGCCAGCAGCTTGGGGCGAGGCGAGCAGTACTTC
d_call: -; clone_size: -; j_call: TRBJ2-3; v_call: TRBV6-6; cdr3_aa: CATTEAADTQYF; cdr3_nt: TGTGCCACCACAGAAGCCGCAGATACGCAGTATTTT
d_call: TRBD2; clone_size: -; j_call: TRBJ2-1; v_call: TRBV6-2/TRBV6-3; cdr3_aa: CASSYSATSGRGNEQFF; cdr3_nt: TGTGCCAGCAGTTACTCGGCCACTAGCGGGAGGGGGAATGAGCAGTTCTTC
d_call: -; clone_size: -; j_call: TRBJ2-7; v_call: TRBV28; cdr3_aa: CASSLGYEQYF; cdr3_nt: TGTGCCAGCAGTTTGGGCTACGAGCAGTACTTC
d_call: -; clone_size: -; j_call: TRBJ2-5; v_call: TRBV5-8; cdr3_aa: CASSLVVRGETQYF; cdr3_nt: TGTGCCAGCAGCTTGGTTGTTCGGGGTGAGACCCAGTACTTC
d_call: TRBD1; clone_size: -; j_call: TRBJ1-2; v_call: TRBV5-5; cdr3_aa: CASSPQTGFGYTF; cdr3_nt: TGTGCCAGCAGCCCTCAGACAGGGTTTGGCTACACCTTC
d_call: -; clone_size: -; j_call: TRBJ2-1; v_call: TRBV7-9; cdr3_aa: CASSLAPSDNEQFF; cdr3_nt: TGTGCCAGCAGCTTAGCTCCGTCAGACAATGAGCAGTTCTTC